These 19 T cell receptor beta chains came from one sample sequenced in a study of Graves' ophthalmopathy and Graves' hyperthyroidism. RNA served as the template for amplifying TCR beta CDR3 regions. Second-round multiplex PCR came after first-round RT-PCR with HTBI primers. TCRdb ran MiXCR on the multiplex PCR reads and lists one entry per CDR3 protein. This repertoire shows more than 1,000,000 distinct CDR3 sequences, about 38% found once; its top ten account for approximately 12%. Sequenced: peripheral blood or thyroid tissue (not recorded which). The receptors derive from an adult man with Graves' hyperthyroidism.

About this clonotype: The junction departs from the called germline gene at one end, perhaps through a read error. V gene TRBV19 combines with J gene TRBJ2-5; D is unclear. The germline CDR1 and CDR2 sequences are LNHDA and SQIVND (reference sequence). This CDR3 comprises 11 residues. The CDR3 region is CAGSIQETQYF. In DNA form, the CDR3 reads TGTGCCGGTAGTATTCAAGAGACCCAGTACTTC. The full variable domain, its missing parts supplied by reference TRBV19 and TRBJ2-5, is DGGITQSPKYLFRKEGQNVTLSCEQNLNHDAMYWYRQDPGQGLRLIYYSQIVNDFQKGDIAEGYSVSREKKESFPLTVTSAQKNPTAFYLCAGSIQETQYFGPGTRLLVL.

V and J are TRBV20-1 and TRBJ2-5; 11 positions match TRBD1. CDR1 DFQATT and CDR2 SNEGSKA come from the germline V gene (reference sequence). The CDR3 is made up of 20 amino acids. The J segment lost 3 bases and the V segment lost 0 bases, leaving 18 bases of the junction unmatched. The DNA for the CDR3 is TGCAGTGCTAGAGATCTCCTGGGGACAGGGGGGGCGGGAACGAAAGAGACCCAGTACTTC. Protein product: CSARDLLGTGGAGTKETQYF.

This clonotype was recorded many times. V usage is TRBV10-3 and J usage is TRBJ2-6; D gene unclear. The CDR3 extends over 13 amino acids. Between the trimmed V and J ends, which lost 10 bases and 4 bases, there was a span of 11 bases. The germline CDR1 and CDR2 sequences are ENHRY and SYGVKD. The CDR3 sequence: CATKNGGANVLTF. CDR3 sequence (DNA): TGTGCCACCAAAAACGGAGGGGCCAACGTCCTGACTTTC.

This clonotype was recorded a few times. This CDR3 reads CSATDTNTEAFF. As DNA, the CDR3 is TGCAGTGCAACAGACACGAACACTGAAGCTTTCTTT. This chain uses TRBV20-1 with TRBJ1-1; D not certain. The CDR3 totals 12 residues. The V gene's germline CDR1 is DFQATT and CDR2 SNEGSKA (reference sequence). The V gene lost 6 bases and the J gene lost 1 base, with 9 bases spanning the gap.

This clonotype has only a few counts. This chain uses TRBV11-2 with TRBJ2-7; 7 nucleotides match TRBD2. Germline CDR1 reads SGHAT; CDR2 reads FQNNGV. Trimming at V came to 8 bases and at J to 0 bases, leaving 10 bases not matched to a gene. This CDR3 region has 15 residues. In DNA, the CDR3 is TGTGCCAGCGCCCGGCGGGGGAAAAGCTCCTACGAGCAGTACTTC. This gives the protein CASARRGKSSYEQYF.

The CDR3 here is CSASFNQETQYF. CDR3 DNA: TGCAGTGCTAGTTTTAATCAAGAGACCCAGTACTTC. The V and J genes are TRBV20-1 and TRBJ2-5; D remains ambiguous. Germline lookup yields CDR1 DFQATT and CDR2 SNEGSKA (reference sequence). Trimming left V 3 bases short and J 2 bases short, with 7 bases between. The CDR3 loop spans 12 amino acids.

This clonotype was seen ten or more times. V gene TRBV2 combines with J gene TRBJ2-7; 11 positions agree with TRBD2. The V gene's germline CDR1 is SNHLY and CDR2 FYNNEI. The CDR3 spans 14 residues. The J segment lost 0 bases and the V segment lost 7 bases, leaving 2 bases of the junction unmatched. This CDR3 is CASTSGRFSYEQYF. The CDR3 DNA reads TGTGCCAGCACTAGCGGGAGGTTCTCCTACGAGCAGTACTTC.

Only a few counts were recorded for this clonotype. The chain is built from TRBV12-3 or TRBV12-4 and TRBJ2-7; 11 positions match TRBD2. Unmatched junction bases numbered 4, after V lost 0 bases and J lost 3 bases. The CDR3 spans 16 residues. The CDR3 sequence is CASSLASGGARYEQYF. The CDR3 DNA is TGTGCCAGCAGTTTAGCTAGCGGGGGGGCCCGCTACGAGCAGTACTTC.

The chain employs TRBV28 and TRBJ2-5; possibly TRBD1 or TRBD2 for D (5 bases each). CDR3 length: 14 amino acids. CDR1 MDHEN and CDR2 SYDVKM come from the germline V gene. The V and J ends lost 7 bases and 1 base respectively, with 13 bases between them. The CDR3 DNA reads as TGTGCCAGCACAGCTTCCGGGGCCCAAGAGACCCAGTACTTC. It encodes CASTASGAQETQYF.

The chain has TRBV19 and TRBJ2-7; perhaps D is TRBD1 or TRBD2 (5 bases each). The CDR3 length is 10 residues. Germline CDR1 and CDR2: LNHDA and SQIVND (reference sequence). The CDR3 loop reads CAGQRGRRDV. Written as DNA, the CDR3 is TGTGCCGGACAAAGGGGACGGAGAGACGTG.

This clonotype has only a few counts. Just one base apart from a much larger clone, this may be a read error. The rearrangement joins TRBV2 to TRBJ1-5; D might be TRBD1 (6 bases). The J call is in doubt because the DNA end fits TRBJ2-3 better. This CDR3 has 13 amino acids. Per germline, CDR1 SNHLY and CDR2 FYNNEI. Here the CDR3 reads CASSRTEPGAQYF. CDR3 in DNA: TGTGCCAGCAGTAGGACAGAACCCGGGGCCCAGTATTTT.

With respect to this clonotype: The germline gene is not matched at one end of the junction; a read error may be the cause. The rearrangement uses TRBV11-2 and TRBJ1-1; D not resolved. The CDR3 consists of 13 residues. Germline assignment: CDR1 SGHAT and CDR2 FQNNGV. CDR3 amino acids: CASSLAGRGEAFF. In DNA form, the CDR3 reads TGCGCCAGCAGCTTAGCCGGGAGAGGGGAAGCTTTCTTT.

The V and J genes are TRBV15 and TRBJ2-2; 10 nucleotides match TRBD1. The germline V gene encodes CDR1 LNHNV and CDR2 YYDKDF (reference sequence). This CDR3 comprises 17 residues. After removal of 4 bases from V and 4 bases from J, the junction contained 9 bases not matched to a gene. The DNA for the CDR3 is TGTGCCACCAGCACGGGATCGGGACAGGGGACCACCGGGGAGCTGTTTTTT. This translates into CATSTGSGQGTTGELFF.

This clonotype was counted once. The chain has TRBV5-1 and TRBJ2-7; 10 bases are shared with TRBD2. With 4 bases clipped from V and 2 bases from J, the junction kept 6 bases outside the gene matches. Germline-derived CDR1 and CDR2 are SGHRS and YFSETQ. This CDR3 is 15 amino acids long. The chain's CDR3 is CASSTLAGVTYEQYF. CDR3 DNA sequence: TGCGCCAGCAGCACCCTAGCGGGAGTTACCTACGAGCAGTACTTC.

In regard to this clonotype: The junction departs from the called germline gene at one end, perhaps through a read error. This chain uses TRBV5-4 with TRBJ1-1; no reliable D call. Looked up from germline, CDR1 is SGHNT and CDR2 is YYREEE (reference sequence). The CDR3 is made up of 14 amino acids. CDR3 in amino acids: CASGLSLALTEAFF. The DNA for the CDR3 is TGTGCCAGCGGCTTGTCTCTCGCACTTACGGAAGCTTTCTTT.

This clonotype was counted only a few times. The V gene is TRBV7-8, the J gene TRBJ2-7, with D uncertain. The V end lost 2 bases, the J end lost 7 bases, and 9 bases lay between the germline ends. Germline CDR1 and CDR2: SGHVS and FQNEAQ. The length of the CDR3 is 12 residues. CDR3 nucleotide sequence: TGTGCCAGCAGCTTAATGAGTGGTGAGCAGTACTTC. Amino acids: CASSLMSGEQYF. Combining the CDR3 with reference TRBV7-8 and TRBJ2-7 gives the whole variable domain GAGVSQSPRYKVAKRGQDVALRCDPISGHVSLFWYQQALGQGPEFLTYFQNEAQLDKSGLPSDRFFAERPEGSVSTLKIQRTQQEDSAVYLCASSLMSGEQYFGPGTRLTVT.

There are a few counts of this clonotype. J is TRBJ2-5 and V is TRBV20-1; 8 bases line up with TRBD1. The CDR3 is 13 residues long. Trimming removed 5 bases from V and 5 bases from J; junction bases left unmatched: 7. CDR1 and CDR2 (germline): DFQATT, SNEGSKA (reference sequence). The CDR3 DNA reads TGCAGTGCTTGCAGGGGGCTAGGGGAGACCCAGTACTTC. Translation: CSACRGLGETQYF.

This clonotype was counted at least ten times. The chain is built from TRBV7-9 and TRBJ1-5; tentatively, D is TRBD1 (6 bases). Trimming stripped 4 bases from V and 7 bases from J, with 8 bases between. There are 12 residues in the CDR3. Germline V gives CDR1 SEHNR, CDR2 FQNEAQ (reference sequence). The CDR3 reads CASSSGEQPQHF. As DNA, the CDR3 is TGTGCCAGCAGCTCAGGGGAACAGCCCCAGCATTTT.

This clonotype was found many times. The CDR3 is CASRKEANSPLHF. Here the CDR3 DNA reads TGTGCCAGCAGAAAAGAGGCGAATTCACCCCTCCACTTT. V is TRBV12-3 or TRBV12-4 and J is TRBJ1-6; D not resolved. The germline V and J ends were trimmed by 6 bases and 7 bases, with 10 bases remaining between them. This CDR3 spans 13 amino acids.